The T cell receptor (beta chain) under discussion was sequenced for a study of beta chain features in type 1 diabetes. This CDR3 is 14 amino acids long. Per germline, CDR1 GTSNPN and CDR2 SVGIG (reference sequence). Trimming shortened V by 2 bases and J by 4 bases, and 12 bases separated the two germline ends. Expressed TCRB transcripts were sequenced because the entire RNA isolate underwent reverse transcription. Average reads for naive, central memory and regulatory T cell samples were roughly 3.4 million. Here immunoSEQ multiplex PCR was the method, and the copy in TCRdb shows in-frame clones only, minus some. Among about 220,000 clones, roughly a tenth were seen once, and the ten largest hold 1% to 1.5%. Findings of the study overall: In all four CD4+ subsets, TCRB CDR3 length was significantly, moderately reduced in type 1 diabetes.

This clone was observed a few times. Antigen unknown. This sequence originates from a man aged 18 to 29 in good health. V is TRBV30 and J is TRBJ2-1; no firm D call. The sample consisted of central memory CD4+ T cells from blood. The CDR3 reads CAWSPQARYNEQFF. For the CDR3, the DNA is TGTGCCTGGAGTCCCCAGGCCCGGTACAATGAGCAGTTCTTC.